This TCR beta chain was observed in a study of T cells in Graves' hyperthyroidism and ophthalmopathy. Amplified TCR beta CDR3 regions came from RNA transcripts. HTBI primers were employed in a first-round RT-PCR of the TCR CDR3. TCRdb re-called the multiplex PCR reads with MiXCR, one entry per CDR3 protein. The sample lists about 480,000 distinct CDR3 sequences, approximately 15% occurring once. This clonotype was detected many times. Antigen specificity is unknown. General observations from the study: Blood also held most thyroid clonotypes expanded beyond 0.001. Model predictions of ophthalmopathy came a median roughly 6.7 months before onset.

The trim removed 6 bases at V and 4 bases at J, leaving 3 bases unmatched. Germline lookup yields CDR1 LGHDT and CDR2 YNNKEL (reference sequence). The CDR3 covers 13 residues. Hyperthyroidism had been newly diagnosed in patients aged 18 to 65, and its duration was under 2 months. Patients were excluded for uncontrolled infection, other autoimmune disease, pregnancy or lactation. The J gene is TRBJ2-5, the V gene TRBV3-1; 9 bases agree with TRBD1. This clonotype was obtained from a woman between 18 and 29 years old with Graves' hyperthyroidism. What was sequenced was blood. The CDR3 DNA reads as TGTGCCAGCAGAACAGGGGGCGGAGAGACCCAGTACTTC. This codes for CASRTGGGETQYF.